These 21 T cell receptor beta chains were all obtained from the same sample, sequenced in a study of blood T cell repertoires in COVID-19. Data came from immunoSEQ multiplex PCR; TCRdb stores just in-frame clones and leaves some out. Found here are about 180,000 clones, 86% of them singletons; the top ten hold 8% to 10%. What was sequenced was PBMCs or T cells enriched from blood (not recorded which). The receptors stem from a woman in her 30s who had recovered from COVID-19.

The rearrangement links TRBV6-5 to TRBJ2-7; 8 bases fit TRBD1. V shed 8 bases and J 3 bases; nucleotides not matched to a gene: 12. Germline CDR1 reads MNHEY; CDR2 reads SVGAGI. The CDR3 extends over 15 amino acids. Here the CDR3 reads CASFPGQGAFYEQYF. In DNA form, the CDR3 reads TGTGCCAGCTTTCCTGGACAGGGTGCGTTCTACGAGCAGTACTTC.

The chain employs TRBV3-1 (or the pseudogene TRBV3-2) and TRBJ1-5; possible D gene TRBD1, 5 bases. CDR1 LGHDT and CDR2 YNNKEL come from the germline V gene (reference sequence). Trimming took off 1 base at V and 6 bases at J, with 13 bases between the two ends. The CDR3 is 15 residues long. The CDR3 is CASSQGTGTVQPQHF. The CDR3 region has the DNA TGTGCCAGCAGCCAAGGGACGGGGACTGTTCAGCCCCAGCATTTT.

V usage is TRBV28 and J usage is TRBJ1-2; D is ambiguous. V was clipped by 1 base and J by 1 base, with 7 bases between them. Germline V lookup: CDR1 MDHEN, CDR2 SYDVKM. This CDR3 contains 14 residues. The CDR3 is CASSLSGNNYGYTF. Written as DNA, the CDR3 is TGTGCCAGCAGTTTATCCGGGAATAACTATGGCTACACCTTC.

CDR3 coding DNA: TGCGCCAGCAGTCCCAGGGAGAACACTGAAGCTTTCTTT. It encodes CASSPRENTEAFF. The chain employs TRBV10-2 and TRBJ1-1, with D possibly TRBD1 on 5 matching bases. Germline V gene sequence: CDR1 WSHSY, CDR2 SAAADI. There are 13 residues in the CDR3. V was clipped by 5 bases and J by 1 base, with 8 bases between them.

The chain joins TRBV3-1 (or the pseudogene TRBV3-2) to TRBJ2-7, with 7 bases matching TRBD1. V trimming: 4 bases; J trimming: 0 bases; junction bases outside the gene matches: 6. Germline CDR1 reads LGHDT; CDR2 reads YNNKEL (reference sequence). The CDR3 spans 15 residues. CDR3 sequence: CASSLGTVPSYEQYF. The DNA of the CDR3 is TGTGCCAGCAGCCTCGGGACAGTGCCCTCCTACGAGCAGTACTTC.

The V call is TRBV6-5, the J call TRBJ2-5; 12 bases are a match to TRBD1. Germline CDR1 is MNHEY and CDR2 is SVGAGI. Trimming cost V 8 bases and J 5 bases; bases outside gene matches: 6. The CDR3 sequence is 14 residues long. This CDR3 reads CASHGTGGVETQYF. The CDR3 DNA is TGTGCCAGCCACGGGACAGGGGGCGTGGAGACCCAGTACTTC.

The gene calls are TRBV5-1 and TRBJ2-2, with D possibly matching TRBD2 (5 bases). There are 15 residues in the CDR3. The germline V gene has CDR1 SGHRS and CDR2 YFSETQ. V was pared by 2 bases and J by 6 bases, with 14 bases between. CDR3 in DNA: TGCGCCAGCAGCTTAGACTGGAGGCGGTCCGGGGAGCTGTTTTTT. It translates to CASSLDWRRSGELFF.

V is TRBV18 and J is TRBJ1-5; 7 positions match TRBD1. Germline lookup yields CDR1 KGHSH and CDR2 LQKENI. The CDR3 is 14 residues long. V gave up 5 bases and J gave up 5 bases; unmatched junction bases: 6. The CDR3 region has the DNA TGTGCCAGCTCATCAACCGGGACAGATCAGCCCCAGCATTTT. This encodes CASSSTGTDQPQHF.

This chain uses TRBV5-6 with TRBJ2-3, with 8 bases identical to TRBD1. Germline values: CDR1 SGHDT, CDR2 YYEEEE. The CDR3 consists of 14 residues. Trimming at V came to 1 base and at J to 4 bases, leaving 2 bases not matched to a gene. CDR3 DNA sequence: TGTGCCAGCAGCTTGCAGGGGGCGGCAGATACGCAGTATTTT. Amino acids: CASSLQGAADTQYF.

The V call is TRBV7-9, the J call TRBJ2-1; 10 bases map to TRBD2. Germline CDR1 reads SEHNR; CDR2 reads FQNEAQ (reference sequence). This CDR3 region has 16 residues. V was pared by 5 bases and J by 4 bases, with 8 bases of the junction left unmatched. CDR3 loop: CASSLPLAGAYNEQFF. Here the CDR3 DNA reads TGTGCCAGCAGCCTCCCTCTAGCGGGAGCTTACAATGAGCAGTTCTTC.

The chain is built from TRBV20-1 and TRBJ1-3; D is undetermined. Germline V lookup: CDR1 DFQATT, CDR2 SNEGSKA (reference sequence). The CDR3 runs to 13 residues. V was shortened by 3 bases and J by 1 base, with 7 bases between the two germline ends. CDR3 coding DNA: TGCAGTGCTAGTTCGCAGTCTGGAAACACCATATATTTT. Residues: CSASSQSGNTIYF.

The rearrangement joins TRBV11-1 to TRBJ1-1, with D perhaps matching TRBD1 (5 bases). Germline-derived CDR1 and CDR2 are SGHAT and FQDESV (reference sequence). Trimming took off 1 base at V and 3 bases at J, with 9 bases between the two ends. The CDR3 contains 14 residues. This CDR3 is CASSLGGFDTEAFF. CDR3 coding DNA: TGTGCCAGCAGCTTAGGGGGCTTCGACACTGAAGCTTTCTTT.

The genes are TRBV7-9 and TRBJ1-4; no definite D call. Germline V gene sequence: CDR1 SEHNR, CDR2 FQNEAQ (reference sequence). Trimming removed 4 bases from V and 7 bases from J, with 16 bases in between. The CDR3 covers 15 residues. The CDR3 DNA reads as TGTGCCAGCAGCTCGGTGCAGGTAGATTTTGAAAAACTGTTTTTT. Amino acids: CASSSVQVDFEKLFF.

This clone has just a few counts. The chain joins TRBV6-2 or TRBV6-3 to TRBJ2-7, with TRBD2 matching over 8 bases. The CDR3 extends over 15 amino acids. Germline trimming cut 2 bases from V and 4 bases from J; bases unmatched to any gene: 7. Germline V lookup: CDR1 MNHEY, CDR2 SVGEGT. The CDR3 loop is CASSYGSGRSYEQYF. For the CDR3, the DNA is TGTGCCAGCAGTTACGGGAGCGGGAGATCTTACGAGCAGTACTTC.

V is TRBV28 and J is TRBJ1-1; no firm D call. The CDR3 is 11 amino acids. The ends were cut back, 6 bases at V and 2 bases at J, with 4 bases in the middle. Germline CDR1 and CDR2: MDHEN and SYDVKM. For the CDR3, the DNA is TGTGCCAGCAGACTAAACACTGAAGCTTTCTTT. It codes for CASRLNTEAFF. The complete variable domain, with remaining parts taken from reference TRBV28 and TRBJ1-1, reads DVKVTQSSRYLVKRTGEKVFLECVQDMDHENMFWYRQDPGLGLRLIYFSYDVKMKEKGDIPEGYSVSREKKERFSLILESASTNQTSMYLCASRLNTEAFFGQGTRLTVV.

The CDR3 DNA sequence: TGCAGCGTTGAAAAACTAGCGGGAGCTACGAGCAATGAGCAGTTCTTC. This codes for CSVEKLAGATSNEQFF. The chain employs TRBV29-1 and TRBJ2-1; 11 nucleotides line up with TRBD2. The CDR3 loop spans 16 amino acids. CDR1 is SQVTM, CDR2 ANQGSEA, per germline. Trimming at V came to 2 bases and at J to 6 bases, leaving 9 bases not matched to a gene.

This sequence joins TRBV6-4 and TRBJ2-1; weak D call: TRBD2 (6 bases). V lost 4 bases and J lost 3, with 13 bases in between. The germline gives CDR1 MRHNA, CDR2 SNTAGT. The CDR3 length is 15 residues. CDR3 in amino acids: CASSGGGTHYNEQFF. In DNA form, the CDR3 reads TGTGCCAGCAGTGGAGGCGGGACCCACTACAATGAGCAGTTCTTC.

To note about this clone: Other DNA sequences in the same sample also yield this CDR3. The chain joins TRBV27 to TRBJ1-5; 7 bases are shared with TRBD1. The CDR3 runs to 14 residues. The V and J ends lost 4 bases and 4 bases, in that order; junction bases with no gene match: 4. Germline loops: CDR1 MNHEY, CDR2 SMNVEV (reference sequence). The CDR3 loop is CASSSGTANQPQHF. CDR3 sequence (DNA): TGTGCCAGCAGTTCAGGGACAGCAAATCAGCCCCAGCATTTT.

In DNA form, the CDR3 reads TGCAGCGTTGAATCTAGGCAGACCCCTAACACTGAAGCTTTCTTT. Residues: CSVESRQTPNTEAFF. The chain uses TRBV29-1 and TRBJ1-1; D unresolved. This CDR3 contains 15 residues. Trimming pared 2 bases from V and 2 bases from J, leaving 15 bases between. CDR1 is SQVTM and CDR2 is ANQGSEA in the germline V gene. The whole variable domain, filled in from reference TRBV29-1 and TRBJ1-1, reads SAVISQKPSRDICQRGTSLTIQCQVDSQVTMMFWYRQQPGQSLTLIATANQGSEATYESGFVIDKFPISRPNLTFSTLTVSNMSPEDSSIYLCSVESRQTPNTEAFFGQGTRLTVV.

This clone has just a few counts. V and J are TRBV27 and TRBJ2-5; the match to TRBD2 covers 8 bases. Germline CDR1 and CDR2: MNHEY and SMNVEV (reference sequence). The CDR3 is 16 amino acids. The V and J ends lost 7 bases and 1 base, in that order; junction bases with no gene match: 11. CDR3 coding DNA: TGTGCCAGCAAAAGGGAAAGCGGGAGAGCCCAAGAGACCCAGTACTTC. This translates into CASKRESGRAQETQYF.

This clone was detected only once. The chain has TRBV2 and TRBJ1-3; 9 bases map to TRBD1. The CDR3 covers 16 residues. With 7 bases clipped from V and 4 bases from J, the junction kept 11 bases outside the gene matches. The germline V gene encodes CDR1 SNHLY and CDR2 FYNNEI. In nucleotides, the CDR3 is TGTGCCAGCATGGGCCGGGACAGGGAATCAGGAAACACCATATATTTT. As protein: CASMGRDRESGNTIYF. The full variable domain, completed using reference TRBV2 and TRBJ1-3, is EPEVTQTPSHQVTQMGQEVILRCVPISNHLYFYWYRQILGQKVEFLVSFYNNEISEKSEIFDDQFSVERPDGSNFTLKIRSTKLEDSAMYFCASMGRDRESGNTIYFGEGSWLTVV.